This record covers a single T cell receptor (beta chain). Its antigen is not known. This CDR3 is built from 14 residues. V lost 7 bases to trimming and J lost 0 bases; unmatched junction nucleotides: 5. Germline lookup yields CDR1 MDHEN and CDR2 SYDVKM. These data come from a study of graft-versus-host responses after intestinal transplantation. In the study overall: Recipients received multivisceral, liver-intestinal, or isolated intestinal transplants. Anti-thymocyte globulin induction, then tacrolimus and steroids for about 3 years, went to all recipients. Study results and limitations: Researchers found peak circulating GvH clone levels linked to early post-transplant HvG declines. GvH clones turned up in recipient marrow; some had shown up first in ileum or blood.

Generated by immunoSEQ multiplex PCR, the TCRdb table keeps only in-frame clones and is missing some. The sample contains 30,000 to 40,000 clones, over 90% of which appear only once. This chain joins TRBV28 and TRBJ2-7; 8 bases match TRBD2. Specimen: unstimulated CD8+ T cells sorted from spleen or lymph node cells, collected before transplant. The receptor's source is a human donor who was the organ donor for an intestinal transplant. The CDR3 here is CASKLADSSYEQYF. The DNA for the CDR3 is TGTGCCAGCAAACTAGCGGATAGCTCCTACGAGCAGTACTTC.